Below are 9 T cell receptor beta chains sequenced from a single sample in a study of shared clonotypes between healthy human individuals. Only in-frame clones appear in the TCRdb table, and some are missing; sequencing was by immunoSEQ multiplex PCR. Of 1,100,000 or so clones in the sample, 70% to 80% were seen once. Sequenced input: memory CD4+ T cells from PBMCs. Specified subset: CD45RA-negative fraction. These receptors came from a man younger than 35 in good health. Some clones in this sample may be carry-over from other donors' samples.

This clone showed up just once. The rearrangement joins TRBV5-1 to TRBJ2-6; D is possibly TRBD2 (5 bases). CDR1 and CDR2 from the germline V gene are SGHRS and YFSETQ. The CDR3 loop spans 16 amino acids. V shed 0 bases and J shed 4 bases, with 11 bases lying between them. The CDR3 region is CASSLVPGSGANVLTF. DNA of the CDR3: TGCGCCAGCAGCTTGGTCCCGGGGTCGGGGGCCAACGTCCTGACTTTC. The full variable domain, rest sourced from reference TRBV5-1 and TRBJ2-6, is KAGVTQTPRYLIKTRGQQVTLSCSPISGHRSVSWYQQTPGQGLQFLFEYFSETQRNKGNFPGRFSGRQFSNSRSEMNVSTLELGDSALYLCASSLVPGSGANVLTFGAGSRLTVL.

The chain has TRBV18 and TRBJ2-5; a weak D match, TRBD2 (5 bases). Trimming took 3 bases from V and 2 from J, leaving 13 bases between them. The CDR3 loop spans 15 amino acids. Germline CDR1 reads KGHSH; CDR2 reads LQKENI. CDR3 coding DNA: TGTGCCAGCTCACCCCAGTTCGGGGTTCAAGAGACCCAGTACTTC. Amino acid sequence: CASSPQFGVQETQYF.

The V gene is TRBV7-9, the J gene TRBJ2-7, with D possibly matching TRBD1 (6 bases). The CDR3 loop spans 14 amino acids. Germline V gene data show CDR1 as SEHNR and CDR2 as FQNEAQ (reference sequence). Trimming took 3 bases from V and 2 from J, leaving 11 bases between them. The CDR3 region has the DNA TGTGCCAGCAGCTTGGACAGATTTACCTACGAGCAGTACTTC. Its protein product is CASSLDRFTYEQYF.

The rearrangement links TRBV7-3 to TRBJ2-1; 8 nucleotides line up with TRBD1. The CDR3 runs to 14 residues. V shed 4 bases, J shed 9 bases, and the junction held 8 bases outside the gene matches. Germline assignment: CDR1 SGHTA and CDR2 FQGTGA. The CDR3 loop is CASSWTGSRPEQFF. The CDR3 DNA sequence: TGTGCCAGCAGCTGGACAGGGTCCCGCCCTGAGCAGTTCTTC.

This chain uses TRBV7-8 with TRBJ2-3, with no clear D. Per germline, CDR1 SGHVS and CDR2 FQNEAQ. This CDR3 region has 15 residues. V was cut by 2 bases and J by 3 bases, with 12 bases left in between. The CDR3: CASSLKRGRTDTQYF. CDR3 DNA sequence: TGTGCCAGCAGCTTAAAGAGAGGCCGAACAGATACGCAGTATTTT.

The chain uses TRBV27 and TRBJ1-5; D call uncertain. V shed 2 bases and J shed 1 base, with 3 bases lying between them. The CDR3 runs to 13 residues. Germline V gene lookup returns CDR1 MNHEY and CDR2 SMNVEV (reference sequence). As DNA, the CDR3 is TGTGCCAGCAGTTTAAAGAGCAATCAGCCCCAGCATTTT. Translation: CASSLKSNQPQHF.

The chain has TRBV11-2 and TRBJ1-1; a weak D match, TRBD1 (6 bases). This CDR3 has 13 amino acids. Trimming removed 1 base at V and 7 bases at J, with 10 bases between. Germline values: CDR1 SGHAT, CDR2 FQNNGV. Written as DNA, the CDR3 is TGTGCCAGCAGCTTAGTAAGACAGGTTGAAGCTTTCTTT. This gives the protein CASSLVRQVEAFF. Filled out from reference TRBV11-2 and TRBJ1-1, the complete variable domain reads EAGVAQSPRYKIIEKRQSVAFWCNPISGHATLYWYQQILGQGPKLLIQFQNNGVVDDSQLPKDRFSAERLKGVDSTLKIQPAKLEDSAVYLCASSLVRQVEAFFGQGTRLTVV.

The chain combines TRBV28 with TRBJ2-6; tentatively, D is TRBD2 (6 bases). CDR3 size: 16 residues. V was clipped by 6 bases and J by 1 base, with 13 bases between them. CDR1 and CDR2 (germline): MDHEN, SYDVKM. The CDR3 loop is CASREGTSSGANVLTF. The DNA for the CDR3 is TGTGCCAGCAGGGAGGGCACGAGTTCTGGGGCCAACGTCCTGACTTTC.

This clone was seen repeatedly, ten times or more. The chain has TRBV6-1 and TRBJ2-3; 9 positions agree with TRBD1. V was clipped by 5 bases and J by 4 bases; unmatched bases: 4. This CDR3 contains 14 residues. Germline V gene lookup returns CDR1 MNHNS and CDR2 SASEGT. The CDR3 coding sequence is TGTGCCAGCAGTCCCGACAGGGGGGCAGATACGCAGTATTTT. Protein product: CASSPDRGADTQYF.